This section outlines one T cell receptor beta chain sequence together with its context. Its specificity is unknown. CDR3 size: 20 residues. The germline gives CDR1 DFQATT, CDR2 SNEGSKA (reference sequence). V was pared by 3 bases and J by 2 bases, with 20 bases of the junction left unmatched. This specimen belongs to a study of regulatory T cells in long-lasting Graves disease. Study-level results: Having few samples may have compromised the accuracy. In persistent patients, shared public clonotypes (around 2,500) outnumbered those in new patients (almost 1,000).

To make TCR beta libraries, researchers used iRepertoire HTBI primers and Arm-PCR of CDR3 regions. Original processing methods: Across all samples, about 59 TRBV segments and roughly 14 TRBJ segments were identified. One entry per CDR3 protein results from TCRdb running MiXCR on the multiplex PCR reads. These V and J calls originate from TCRdb's pipeline instead of the authors' own analysis. In the table there are 600,000 to 800,000 distinct CDR3 sequences, roughly 30% of which are singletons. The time point denotes: persistent/refractory GD, antithyroid drugs over 5 years with positive TRAb. The TCR library used RNA extracted from PBMCs. Patient provenance is recorded as an endocrinology department in Xi'an, China.

The sample was peripheral blood mononuclear cells (PBMCs), taken when the disease was refractory, from a patient treated with antithyroid drugs. The chain couples TRBV20-1 to TRBJ2-5; TRBD2 aligns across 11 bases. The origin of this receptor is a female donor with Graves disease. The CDR3 reads CSASGSSGTSGGTIQETQYF. CDR3 bases: TGCAGTGCTAGCGGCTCCTCCGGGACTAGCGGAGGTACAATACAAGAGACCCAGTACTTC.